The TCR beta chain described here comes from a study of blood T cell repertoires in COVID-19. Study-level background: Donors in the United States, Italy and Spain gave samples during acute or convalescent COVID-19. In each case, the material was cDNA or gDNA derived from T cells, B-cell-depleted T cells, or PBMCs.

Methods used by the authors: Reference gene primer amplification gave estimated nucleated cell counts. Profiling relied on immunoSEQ multiplex PCR, and the TCRdb table lists in-frame clones only, not all of them. V and J calls and clone size come straight from that table; D and trimming were deduced from the DNA. This sample carries 280,000 or so clones, 75% to 90% of them seen once, and the ten largest clones take around 12%. The trim removed 3 bases at V and 4 bases at J, leaving 5 bases unmatched. The germline V gene has CDR1 LNHDA and CDR2 SQIVND (reference sequence). The length of the CDR3 is 15 residues.

Input material: peripheral blood. The source of this sequence is a woman aged 60 to 75 with acute or convalescent COVID-19. This chain joins TRBV19 and TRBJ2-5; 10 bases align to TRBD2. The CDR3 sequence is CASSIRLAGVETQYF. The CDR3 region has the DNA TGTGCCAGTAGTATTCGACTAGCGGGCGTAGAGACCCAGTACTTC. The full variable domain, rest sourced from reference TRBV19 and TRBJ2-5, is DGGITQSPKYLFRKEGQNVTLSCEQNLNHDAMYWYRQDPGQGLRLIYYSQIVNDFQKGDIAEGYSVSREKKESFPLTVTSAQKNPTAFYLCASSIRLAGVETQYFGPGTRLLVL.